Each of the 11 T cell receptor beta chains below was sequenced from the same sample in a study of blood T cell repertoires in COVID-19. The protocol was immunoSEQ multiplex PCR, while the TCRdb copy is restricted to in-frame clones and leaves out a portion. The sample lists 11,000 or so clones; about two thirds were seen once. The sequenced material came from peripheral blood. These receptors were collected from a man aged 60 to 69 with COVID-19, enrolled during active disease.

The chain combines TRBV6-5 with TRBJ1-1; 7 nucleotides align to TRBD1. CDR3 length equals 15 residues. CDR1 is MNHEY and CDR2 is SVGAGI in the germline V gene. V shed 6 bases, J shed 2 bases, and the junction held 9 bases outside the gene matches. CDR3 protein: CASSGQVGSNTEAFF. As DNA, the CDR3 is TGTGCCAGCAGCGGACAGGTGGGGTCAAACACTGAAGCTTTCTTT.

The CDR3 sequence is CASSPLPGTGTEKLFF. Written as DNA, the CDR3 is TGTGCCAGCAGTCCTCTCCCCGGGACAGGGACCGAAAAACTGTTTTTT. The chain is built from TRBV27 and TRBJ1-4; 9 nucleotides line up with TRBD1. V shed 5 bases, J shed 8 bases, and the junction held 12 bases outside the gene matches. The CDR3 has 16 residues. Germline V lookup: CDR1 MNHEY, CDR2 SMNVEV (reference sequence).

The chain has TRBV6-4 and TRBJ2-3; D is perhaps TRBD2 (6 bases). This CDR3 has 14 residues. CDR1 and CDR2 from the germline V gene are MRHNA and SNTAGT. V was cut by 4 bases and J by 4 bases, with 12 bases left in between. This CDR3 reads CASSAGGDADTQYF. Written as DNA, the CDR3 is TGTGCCAGCAGTGCTGGCGGGGATGCAGATACGCAGTATTTT.

The chain links TRBV14 to TRBJ2-3; the match to TRBD2 covers 10 bases. V was pared by 0 bases and J by 3 bases, with 3 bases of the junction left unmatched. The germline V gene encodes CDR1 SGHDN and CDR2 FVKESK. The CDR3 contains 16 residues. The CDR3 nucleotides are TGTGCCAGCAGCCAAGATCTGGGACTAGCGACAGATACGCAGTATTTT. Residues: CASSQDLGLATDTQYF.

The genes are TRBV27 and TRBJ2-1; TRBD1 matches at 9 bases. The ends lost 3 bases at V and 2 bases at J; junction bases unmatched: 11. This CDR3 region has 18 residues. CDR1 is MNHEY, CDR2 SMNVEV, per germline (reference sequence). The CDR3 reads CASSLSRTGAYTYNEQFF. In DNA, the CDR3 is TGTGCCAGCAGTTTGAGTCGGACAGGGGCTTATACCTACAATGAGCAGTTCTTC.

The chain joins TRBV2 to TRBJ1-1; D might be TRBD1 (5 bases). The CDR3 loop spans 13 amino acids. V was clipped by 6 bases and J by 4 bases, with 12 bases between them. Germline V gene sequence: CDR1 SNHLY, CDR2 FYNNEI. The CDR3: CASRVREGTEAFF. In DNA, the CDR3 is TGTGCCAGCAGAGTCAGGGAGGGCACTGAAGCTTTCTTT.

The genes are TRBV28 and TRBJ2-1, with a tentative D call TRBD2 (6 bases). Germline lookup yields CDR1 MDHEN and CDR2 SYDVKM. There are 14 residues in the CDR3. V was pared by 7 bases and J by 8 bases, with 18 bases between. The CDR3 spells CASTTGGVLYEQFF. The CDR3 bases are TGTGCCAGCACCACGGGCGGGGTACTTTATGAGCAGTTCTTC.

This clone is categorized as medium-sized. The rearrangement joins TRBV4-1 to TRBJ1-6, with TRBD1 identical over 7 bases. V trimming: 4 bases; J trimming: 7 bases; junction bases outside the gene matches: 7. From germline, CDR1 is MGHRA and CDR2 YSYEKL. CDR3 length: 15 amino acids. As DNA, the CDR3 is TGCGCCAGCAGCCTTACAGGGGATGCGAATTCACCCCTCCACTTT. This sequence encodes CASSLTGDANSPLHF.

The chain recombines TRBV24-1 with TRBJ2-3, with 7 bases lining up with TRBD2. With V trimmed by 1 base and J by 6 bases, 6 bases remained unmatched. This CDR3 spans 15 amino acids. Germline V gene data show CDR1 as KGHDR and CDR2 as SFDVKD. The CDR3 nucleotides are TGTGCCACCAGTGATTTCCGCGGGGGTCCGGATACGCAGTATTTT. Residues: CATSDFRGGPDTQYF.

This rearrangement joins TRBV30 to TRBJ1-1; D is unclear. Deletions cut 0 bases from V and 0 bases from J, with 8 bases between. The CDR3 is 14 amino acids. The germline V gene has CDR1 GTSNPN and CDR2 SVGIG (reference sequence). The CDR3 DNA follows: TGTGCCTGGAGTGTAGGGCGGGTGAACACTGAAGCTTTCTTT. It specifies CAWSVGRVNTEAFF.

The chain recombines TRBV15 with TRBJ1-2; a possible D gene is TRBD1 (5 bases). The V end lost 2 bases, the J end lost 7 bases, and 8 bases lay between the germline ends. This CDR3 is 12 amino acids long. Germline lookup yields CDR1 LNHNV and CDR2 YYDKDF (reference sequence). CDR3: CATSRNGAGYTF. The CDR3 DNA follows: TGTGCCACCAGCAGAAATGGGGCTGGCTACACCTTC.